This entry features one T cell receptor (beta chain) sequence. What it binds is unknown. This sample was taken from a study of siplizumab effects on memory and regulatory T cells. Points from the study as a whole: Naive T cells looked more diverse than memory cells, and they looked like major contributors to the alloresponse. Memory cells that were CD4+ and unstimulated gave rise to alloreactive sequences, which siplizumab significantly reduced. Suppressive capability of dividing Tregs from siplizumab cultures went unverified. Roughly 80-96% of proliferating CD4+ or CD8+ clones lacked an assignable naive or memory phenotype.

Using immunoSEQ multiplex PCR, the repertoire was profiled, and TCRdb retains in-frame clones only, with some absent. Here the sample spans tens of thousands of clones, about 93% being singletons. Germline values: CDR1 MRHNA, CDR2 SNTAGT. Unmatched junction bases numbered 4, after V lost 4 bases and J lost 6 bases. The CDR3 runs to 15 residues. The chain recombines TRBV6-4 with TRBJ2-1; 12 positions match TRBD2. The sample consisted of non-Treg CD4+ T cells sorted from blood. The sequence derives from a human donor in good health. CDR3 in amino acids: CASSGLAGVGNEQFF. The CDR3 DNA reads TGTGCCAGCAGTGGACTAGCGGGAGTCGGCAATGAGCAGTTCTTC.